This T cell receptor (beta chain) was captured in a study of blood T cell repertoires in COVID-19. Assay used: immunoSEQ multiplex PCR; TCRdb lists only in-frame clones, some missing. This table has about 250,000 clones, approximately 90% appearing once. CDR1 is SSHAT and CDR2 is FNYEAQ in the germline V gene (reference sequence). CDR3 size: 13 residues. Of note for this clone: A junction boundary mismatches the germline segment, possibly from a read error.

The clonotype originates from a man aged 18-30 years with active or convalescent COVID-19. The sample taken for sequencing was peripheral blood. This sequence joins TRBV7-7 and TRBJ2-2, with TRBD2 as a possible D gene (5 bases). The CDR3 region has the DNA TGTGCTAGCAGCTTGGCTAGCCATAGGGAGCTGTTTTTT. This gives the protein CASSLASHRELFF.